This T cell receptor beta chain originates from a study of T cells after yellow fever vaccination. Study-level results: Only a minor proportion of clonotypes was detected across both CD4 and CD8 compartments.

Trimming took 5 bases from V and 6 from J; bases not matched to a gene: 2. The CDR3 has 12 residues. The germline V gene encodes CDR1 LGHDT and CDR2 YNNKEL (reference sequence). MiXCR was run by TCRdb on the 5' RACE reads, yielding one entry per CDR3 protein. The sample lists hundreds of thousands of distinct CDR3 sequences, about 19% occurring once. This clonotype showed up just a few times. Its matching antigen is unknown. This receptor was taken from a man between 18 and 29 years old who received the YFV17D yellow fever vaccine. Material: PBMCs, obtained before the yellow fever booster vaccination. The J gene is TRBJ1-2, the V gene TRBV3-1, with TRBD1 matching over 8 bases. DNA of the CDR3: TGTGCCAGCAGCAGGGACAGGAATGGCTACACCTTC. Residues: CASSRDRNGYTF.